Below, 28 T cell receptor beta chains from the same sample are listed, as sequenced in a study of T cell repertoires in cytomegalovirus infection (dated by TCRdb to 2018 to 2020). The run used an Illumina HiSeq 1500. TCRdb reanalyzed the raw reads on its own, using fastp at Q25 for trimming and MiXCR for clone calling, and kept in-frame beta chains. When rows share a CDR3 protein, they turn into one entry using the most common DNA and genes. The sample yields about 85,000 distinct CDR3 sequences; more than 40% were counted once. Jointly, the top ten make up roughly 93% of the sample. The sample's treatment or condition label, decoded: in vitro stimulation with specific CMV peptide epitopes to enrich CMV-specific T cells. Their antigens are not known. The specimen comprised CD8+ T cells from cultured PBMCs, sampled from culture after CMV antigen stimulation. The source of these receptors is a human donor in good health (CMV status not recorded). Some clones in this sample may be carry-over from other donors' samples.

This chain connects TRBV5-5 to TRBJ2-5, with 10 bases that match TRBD2. Trimming took 1 base from V and 6 from J; bases not matched to a gene: 18. From germline, CDR1 is SGHKS and CDR2 YYEKEE (reference sequence). The CDR3 runs to 19 residues. The CDR3 DNA reads TGTGCCAGCAGCTTGCTAGGGCTAGCGGGAGCCTCCGACAGTCAGACCCAGTACTTC. It translates to CASSLLGLAGASDSQTQYF.

This clonotype has just a few counts. This sequence joins TRBV7-8 and TRBJ1-1, with D hard to call. V was clipped by 1 base and J by 2 bases, with 5 bases between them. The CDR3 spans 13 residues. In germline, CDR1 is SGHVS, CDR2 FQNEAQ. CDR3 residues: CASSLEVNTEAFF. The CDR3 bases are TGTGCCAGCAGCTTAGAGGTCAACACTGAAGCTTTCTTT.

In this sample, this clonotype turned up many times. The rearrangement joins TRBV7-8 to TRBJ2-5, with 8 positions matching TRBD1. J gave up 4 bases and V 5 bases, and 9 bases lay outside the gene matches. Germline CDR1 and CDR2: SGHVS and FQNEAQ. The CDR3 contains 15 residues. CDR3 amino acids: CASSLRTGIGETQYF. CDR3 nucleotide sequence: TGTGCCAGCAGCCTAAGGACAGGGATTGGAGAGACCCAGTACTTC.

This clonotype turned up a few times. The chain links TRBV12-5 to TRBJ2-7; 11 bases agree with TRBD1. CDR3 length: 15 residues. Germline V gene sequence: CDR1 LGHNT, CDR2 FRNRAP. V lost 5 bases, J lost 5 bases, and 8 bases stayed unmatched. CDR3 sequence reads: CASGPSDRGHHEQYF. CDR3 sequence (DNA): TGTGCTAGTGGTCCGTCGGACAGGGGGCACCACGAGCAGTACTTC.

V is TRBV12-3 or TRBV12-4 and J is TRBJ1-5; D ambiguous. This CDR3 contains 16 residues. Trimming took off 1 base at V and 4 bases at J, with 14 bases between the two ends. CDR3 sequence: CASSLVGQPLNQPQHF. In DNA form, the CDR3 reads TGTGCCAGCAGTTTAGTTGGTCAGCCTTTAAATCAGCCCCAGCATTTT.

Details on this clonotype: It is likely a read error, because the conserved phenylalanine at the end of the CDR3 is missing. The V gene is TRBV6-2 or TRBV6-3, the J gene TRBJ1-1; no definite D call. The CDR3 totals 14 residues. Germline CDR1 reads MNHEY; CDR2 reads SVGEGT. The CDR3: CATSSPEPHTEAFL. The CDR3 bases are TGTGCCACCAGTTCCCCAGAACCGCACACTGAAGCTTTCTTG.

J is TRBJ2-7 and V is TRBV7-4; no reliable D call. The V and J ends lost 3 bases and 1 base respectively, with 13 bases between them. Germline lookup yields CDR1 SGHVT and CDR2 SQSDAQ. The CDR3 loop spans 15 amino acids. Here the CDR3 DNA reads TGTGCCAGCAGCTTCTCCTCGTCTAGTTCCTACGAGCAGTACTTC. Amino acids: CASSFSSSSSYEQYF.

This clonotype has a count of ten or more. The V gene is TRBV7-2, the J gene TRBJ2-2; 12 bases fit TRBD2. The CDR3 covers 15 residues. Per the germline V gene, CDR1 is SGHTA and CDR2 is FQGNSA. V trimming: 7 bases; J trimming: 3 bases; junction bases outside the gene matches: 3. The CDR3 bases are TGTGCCAGCACTAGCGGGAGGGTCCACACCGGGGAGCTGTTTTTT. It is translated as CASTSGRVHTGELFF. The whole variable domain, remainder taken from reference TRBV7-2 and TRBJ2-2, is GAGVSQSPSNKVTEKGKDVELRCDPISGHTALYWYRQSLGQGLEFLIYFQGNSAPDKSGLPSDRFSAERTGGSVSTLTIQRTQQEDSAVYLCASTSGRVHTGELFFGEGSRLTVL.

This chain links TRBV15 with TRBJ1-2; D ambiguous. V lost 1 base, J lost 8 bases, and 17 bases lay in between. The CDR3 is made up of 15 amino acids. Germline V CDR1 and CDR2: LNHNV, YYDKDF (reference sequence). DNA for the CDR3: TGTGCCACCAGCAGAGCCGGTGACCTCTCAGAAGGCTACACCTTC. Its protein is CATSRAGDLSEGYTF.

This clonotype occurred a few times. The chain uses TRBV11-3 and TRBJ1-1; 7 bases line up with TRBD1. Germline CDR1 and CDR2: SGHNT and YENEEA. The CDR3 extends over 17 amino acids. V lost 5 bases to trimming and J lost 0 bases; unmatched junction nucleotides: 12. The CDR3 reads CASSNAAGGAMNTEAFF. CDR3 bases: TGTGCCAGCAGCAATGCTGCAGGGGGAGCTATGAACACTGAAGCTTTCTTT.

This clonotype showed up many times. V and J are TRBV27 and TRBJ2-7; a weak D match, TRBD1 (6 bases). Trimming pared 6 bases from V and 0 bases from J, leaving 6 bases between. The CDR3 runs 12 residues. Germline CDR1 and CDR2: MNHEY and SMNVEV (reference sequence). CDR3 in amino acids: CASRDSSYEQYF. The DNA for the CDR3 is TGTGCCAGCAGGGACAGCTCCTACGAGCAGTACTTC.

CDR3 region: CASSDAQTSFLADTQYF. CDR3 bases: TGTGCCAGCAGCGACGCACAAACTAGTTTTCTCGCAGATACGCAGTATTTT. The genes are TRBV9 and TRBJ2-3; the D gene is possibly TRBD2 (5 bases). The CDR3 runs 17 residues. Germline V gives CDR1 SGDLS, CDR2 YYNGEE. V lost 3 bases, J lost 4 bases, and 21 bases lay in between. Based on the CDR3 plus reference TRBV9 and TRBJ2-3, the full variable domain is DSGVTQTPKHLITATGQRVTLRCSPRSGDLSVYWYQQSLDQGLQFLIQYYNGEERAKGNILERFSAQQFPDLHSELNLSSLELGDSALYFCASSDAQTSFLADTQYFGPGTRLTVL.

The gene calls are TRBV9 and TRBJ2-7; 9 bases fit TRBD1. CDR1 and CDR2 from the germline V gene are SGDLS and YYNGEE. Trimming removed 2 bases from V and 3 bases from J; junction bases left unmatched: 3. This CDR3 spans 14 amino acids. This CDR3 reads CASSVRDRVYEQYF. The CDR3 DNA sequence: TGTGCCAGCAGCGTTCGGGACAGGGTCTACGAGCAGTACTTC.

The genes are TRBV7-9 and TRBJ2-3; a weak D match, TRBD2 (6 bases). Germline CDR1 and CDR2: SEHNR and FQNEAQ (reference sequence). The CDR3 length is 15 residues. Trimming removed 5 bases from V and 5 bases from J, with 17 bases in between. In DNA form, the CDR3 reads TGTGCCAGCAGCCGGGGGTCGGTGGGACTAGATACGCAGTATTTT. Its translation: CASSRGSVGLDTQYF.

In its sample, this clonotype was seen a few times. The chain is built from TRBV7-9 and TRBJ2-7; 8 nucleotides agree with TRBD1. CDR1 SEHNR and CDR2 FQNEAQ come from the germline V gene (reference sequence). The CDR3 is made up of 13 amino acids. Trimming at V came to 5 bases and at J to 3 bases, leaving 3 bases not matched to a gene. In DNA form, the CDR3 reads TGTGCCAGCAGCCATGGACAGGGCTACGAGCAGTACTTC. As protein: CASSHGQGYEQYF.

The rearrangement links TRBV12-3 or TRBV12-4 to TRBJ2-3, with 7 bases that match TRBD2. V lost 3 bases, J lost 1 base, and 1 base stayed unmatched. The CDR3 sequence is 14 residues long. The chain's CDR3 is CASSFAGGTDTQYF. The CDR3 nucleotides read TGTGCCAGCAGTTTCGCGGGAGGCACAGATACGCAGTATTTT.

The genes are TRBV19 and TRBJ1-5, with TRBD1 as a possible D gene (5 bases). Germline values: CDR1 LNHDA, CDR2 SQIVND (reference sequence). This CDR3 comprises 13 residues. Trimming stripped 3 bases from V and 9 bases from J, with 12 bases between. CDR3 region: CASSIRGRWPQHF. The CDR3 DNA is TGTGCCAGTAGTATTAGGGGTCGCTGGCCCCAGCATTTT.

The rearrangement joins TRBV12-5 to TRBJ2-1, with D perhaps matching TRBD1 or TRBD2 (6 bases each). The CDR3 consists of 14 residues. V lost 7 bases, J lost 0 bases, and 10 bases lay in between. Germline CDR1 LGHNT, CDR2 FRNRAP. The CDR3 reads CASVTGASYNEQFF. The CDR3, as DNA: TGTGCTAGTGTGACGGGGGCCTCCTACAATGAGCAGTTCTTC. The entire variable domain, with the rest obtained from reference TRBV12-5 and TRBJ2-1, is as follows: DARVTQTPRHKVTEMGQEVTMRCQPILGHNTVFWYRQTMMQGLELLAYFRNRAPLDDSGMPKDRFSAEMPDATLATLKIQPSEPRDSAVYFCASVTGASYNEQFFGPGTRLTVL.

The V gene is TRBV6-5, the J gene TRBJ2-3; possible D gene TRBD2, 6 bases. The CDR3 is made up of 16 amino acids. V was cut by 0 bases and J by 2 bases, with 12 bases left in between. Germline lookup yields CDR1 MNHEY and CDR2 SVGAGI. CDR3 region: CASSYSTGEPTDTQYF. The CDR3, as DNA: TGTGCCAGCAGTTACTCGACGGGGGAGCCCACAGATACGCAGTATTTT.

J is TRBJ2-2 and V is TRBV28; 13 positions agree with TRBD2. This CDR3 has 16 amino acids. The germline gives CDR1 MDHEN, CDR2 SYDVKM. J lost 7 bases, V lost 6 bases, and 8 bases had no gene match. This CDR3 reads CASSPGLAGEDGELFF. CDR3 DNA sequence: TGTGCCAGCAGCCCCGGACTAGCGGGAGAGGACGGGGAGCTGTTTTTT.

The chain couples TRBV6-8 to TRBJ2-5; D remains unclear. CDR3 size: 15 residues. V shed 5 bases and J shed 1 base, with 14 bases lying between them. Germline V gene data show CDR1 as MNHGY and CDR2 as SAAAGT. The CDR3, as DNA: TGTGCCAGCAGTCCTACTTGGGGTCCCCAAGAGACCCAGTACTTC. Its translation: CASSPTWGPQETQYF.

This clonotype was seen a few times. The genes are TRBV7-9 and TRBJ2-7, with D perhaps matching TRBD1 or TRBD2 (6 bases each). The V and J ends lost 5 bases and 4 bases respectively, with 21 bases between them. CDR1 is SEHNR, CDR2 FQNEAQ, per germline (reference sequence). The CDR3 is 16 amino acids. In nucleotides, the CDR3 is TGTGCCAGCAGCGGCACCCGGGGGCTGGGGGTTTACGAGCAGTACTTC. It specifies CASSGTRGLGVYEQYF.

This chain joins TRBV27 and TRBJ2-7; 10 bases match TRBD2. The CDR3 consists of 15 residues. V dropped 2 bases and J dropped 5; count of bases not matched to a gene: 6. Germline loops: CDR1 MNHEY, CDR2 SMNVEV (reference sequence). CDR3 nucleotides: TGTGCCAGCAGTTTAGGATCTAGCGGGGGCAACGAGCAGTACTTC. Amino acid sequence: CASSLGSSGGNEQYF.

CDR3 loop: CASSLASGAQETQYF. The CDR3 coding sequence is TGTGCCAGCAGCTTAGCGTCGGGGGCCCAAGAGACCCAGTACTTC. The V gene is TRBV7-9, the J gene TRBJ2-5, with D possibly called TRBD1 or TRBD2 (6 bases each). CDR3 length: 15 residues. V was clipped by 0 bases and J by 1 base, with 9 bases between them. CDR1 and CDR2 from the germline V gene are SEHNR and FQNEAQ (reference sequence).

The chain recombines TRBV29-1 with TRBJ2-2, with TRBD1 identical over 9 bases. Germline V gene sequence: CDR1 SQVTM, CDR2 ANQGSEA. J was trimmed by 8 bases and V by 3 bases; bases with no gene match: 4. CDR3 size: 13 residues. Here the CDR3 DNA reads TGCAGCGTTGATGGGACAGGGACAGGGGAGCTGTTTTTT. It codes for CSVDGTGTGELFF.

The rearrangement links TRBV11-2 to TRBJ2-7; tentative D call: TRBD1 (6 bases). Trimming pared 4 bases from V and 3 bases from J, leaving 19 bases between. Germline V gene data show CDR1 as SGHAT and CDR2 as FQNNGV. The CDR3 contains 16 residues. The CDR3 DNA reads TGTGCCAGCAGCTCCGGATCATCGACAGGCGACTACGAGCAGTACTTC. Its protein is CASSSGSSTGDYEQYF.

In its sample, this clonotype was seen a few times. The CDR3 protein is CASSAVRDRRYGYTF. The CDR3 coding sequence is TGTGCCAGTAGTGCGGTCCGGGACAGGCGGTATGGCTACACCTTC. The chain couples TRBV19 to TRBJ1-2, with 8 bases aligning to TRBD1. The V segment lost 5 bases and the J segment 5 bases; nucleotides outside the gene matches: 10. The germline CDR1 and CDR2 sequences are LNHDA and SQIVND (reference sequence). The CDR3 is 15 amino acids. The whole variable domain, remainder taken from reference TRBV19 and TRBJ1-2, is DGGITQSPKYLFRKEGQNVTLSCEQNLNHDAMYWYRQDPGQGLRLIYYSQIVNDFQKGDIAEGYSVSREKKESFPLTVTSAQKNPTAFYLCASSAVRDRRYGYTFGSGTRLTVV.

This clonotype appeared once. This chain joins TRBV19 and TRBJ2-1, with D unclear. The V end was cut by 1 base, the J end by 6 bases, with 7 bases between. CDR1 is LNHDA, CDR2 SQIVND, per germline (reference sequence). The CDR3 is made up of 13 amino acids. DNA for the CDR3: TGTGCCAGTAGTATAGTTAGTGGCAATGAGCAGTTCTTC. It is translated as CASSIVSGNEQFF.